This T cell receptor beta chain comes out of a study of blood T cell repertoires in COVID-19. This CDR3 has 14 residues. With 5 bases removed from V and 6 bases from J, the gap between germline ends came to 13 bases. Germline lookup yields CDR1 SGHTA and CDR2 FQGNSA. Methods used by the authors: Reference gene primers were amplified, and this amplification served to estimate nucleated cell counts. The repertoire was sequenced with immunoSEQ multiplex PCR; TCRdb's copy has only in-frame clones and lacks some. The DNA gave D and trimming, while V, J and clone size come from that table. Here the sample spans around 210,000 clones, almost 90% being singletons.

This rearrangement joins TRBV7-2 to TRBJ2-2; D call uncertain. The specimen sequenced was peripheral blood. The sequence was obtained from a man younger than 35 with active or convalescent COVID-19. CDR3 DNA sequence: TGTGCCAGCAGCCCCAAAGCAATGTCCGGGGAGCTGTTTTTT. Translating gives CASSPKAMSGELFF.